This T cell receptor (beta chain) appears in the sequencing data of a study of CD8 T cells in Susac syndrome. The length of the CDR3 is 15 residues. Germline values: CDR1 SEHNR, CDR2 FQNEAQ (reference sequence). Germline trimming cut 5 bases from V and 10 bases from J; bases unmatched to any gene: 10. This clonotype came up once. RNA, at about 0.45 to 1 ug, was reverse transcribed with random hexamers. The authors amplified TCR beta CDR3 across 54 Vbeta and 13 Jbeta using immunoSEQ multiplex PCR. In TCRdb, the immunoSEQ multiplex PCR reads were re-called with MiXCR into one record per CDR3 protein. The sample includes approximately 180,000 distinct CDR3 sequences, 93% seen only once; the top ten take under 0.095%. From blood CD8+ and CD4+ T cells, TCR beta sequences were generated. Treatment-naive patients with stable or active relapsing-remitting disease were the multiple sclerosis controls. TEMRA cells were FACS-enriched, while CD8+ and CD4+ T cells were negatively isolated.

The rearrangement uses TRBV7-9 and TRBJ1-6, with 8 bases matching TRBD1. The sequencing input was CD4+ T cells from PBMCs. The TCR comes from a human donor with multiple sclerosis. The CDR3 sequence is CASSQRPTGDSPLHF. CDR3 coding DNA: TGTGCCAGCAGCCAGAGGCCGACAGGGGACTCACCCCTCCACTTT.